This T cell receptor beta chain originates from a study of vaccination and CD4 T cells after COVID-19. Study summary: Overlapping spike peptides of SARS-CoV-2, HCoV-NL63, HCoV-OC43 and HCoV-229E stimulated the cells. General study findings and limits: Analysis of convalescent patients found that 304 of 307 vaccine-specific clones were spike mono-reactive.

The CDR3 consists of 13 residues. Germline V gene sequence: CDR1 SGHDN, CDR2 FVKESK. V was pared by 8 bases and J by 6 bases, with 14 bases between. Notes on this clonotype: Its antigen is still unknown.

Sample treatment: roughly ten-day PBMC culture with coronavirus spike peptide pools or control peptides (ViraFEST assay). Sequence data for DNA of cultured CD4+ T cells were generated by the Oncomine TCR Beta short-read assay. From the PCR reads, TCRdb called clonotypes with MiXCR, one entry per CDR3 protein. This sample carries about 13,000 distinct CDR3 sequences, approximately 74% of them seen once, and the ten largest clones take less than 10%. The rearrangement links TRBV14 to TRBJ1-5, with D tentatively TRBD1 (6 bases). The sample in question was CD4+ T cells from blood, cultured in vitro, obtained after SARS-CoV-2 vaccination. The receptor's source is a human donor who received a COVID-19 vaccine. Here the CDR3 reads CASGGRGGQPQHF. The CDR3 bases are TGTGCCAGCGGGGGCAGGGGCGGTCAGCCCCAGCATTTT. Combining the CDR3 with reference TRBV14 and TRBJ1-5 gives the whole variable domain EAGVTQFPSHSVIEKGQTVTLRCDPISGHDNLYWYRRVMGKEIKFLLHFVKESKQDESGMPNNRFLAERTGGTYSTLKVQPAELEDSGVYFCASGGRGGQPQHFGDGTRLSIL.